This T cell receptor (beta chain) was documented in a study of Ad26.COV2.S vaccination and SARS-CoV-2 variants. Sequencing was performed with immunoSEQ multiplex PCR; in TCRdb, only in-frame clones are kept and a portion is missing. This table has about 440,000 clones, around 90% appearing once. Noted treatment: roughly 20 received Ad26.COV2.S at low or high dose, single or two shots; several received placebo; per-sample allocation not given. It was on day 63 after the first vaccine or placebo injection that samples were taken. In germline, CDR1 is SGHAT, CDR2 FQNNGV. The CDR3 has 13 amino acids. V was clipped by 3 bases and J by 11 bases, with 16 bases between them.

This receptor was taken from a person aged 18-60 years who received the Ad26.COV2.S COVID-19 vaccine or a placebo. Sample: peripheral blood, taken in a trial of Ad26.COV2.S vaccine versus placebo. This rearrangement joins TRBV11-2 to TRBJ1-1; no firm D call. CDR3 coding DNA: TGTGCCAGCAGCTTCGGTCCCGATTCTGGGGCTTTCTTT. Its protein is CASSFGPDSGAFF. Full variable domain (outside the CDR3, taken from reference TRBV11-2 and TRBJ1-1): EAGVAQSPRYKIIEKRQSVAFWCNPISGHATLYWYQQILGQGPKLLIQFQNNGVVDDSQLPKDRFSAERLKGVDSTLKIQPAKLEDSAVYLCASSFGPDSGAFFGQGTRLTVV.